Listed below are T cell receptor beta chains from one sample, sequenced in a study of shared clonotypes between healthy human individuals. Measured with immunoSEQ multiplex PCR; TCRdb has only the in-frame clones, and not every one. The sample contains some 510,000 clones, around 74% of which appear only once. The sequencing sample was made of PBMCs. The receptors originated from a woman aged 40-49 years in good health. Some clones in this sample may be carry-over from other donors' samples. Each CDR3 is given with its conserved first and last residue. A D gene is named only where the DNA matches it firmly. Only part of the rows carry a size: once, few, many, or a class if the clone is expanded.

d_gene,v_gene,abundance,j_gene,len,CDR3nt,CDR3aa
NA,TRBV19,many,TRBJ2-3,16,TGTGCCAGTAGTCCATTGACAGACTCTAGCACAGATACGCAGTATTTT,CASSPLTDSSTDTQYF
NA,TRBV6-5,NA,TRBJ1-4,12,TGTGCCAGCAGGGGCGCAGGTGAAAAACTGTTTTTT,CASRGAGEKLFF
NA,TRBV9,NA,TRBJ1-1,13,TGTGCCAGCAGCGTAGAGTTTAACACTGAAGCTTTCTTT,CASSVEFNTEAFF
TRBD1,TRBV29-1,NA,TRBJ2-3,14,TGCAGCGTTCAACTCACAGGGGCCACAGATACGCAGTATTTT,CSVQLTGATDTQYF
TRBD2,TRBV7-2,NA,TRBJ2-1,14,TGTGCCAGCAGCTTAAGAGCGGGGGACAATGAGCAGTTCTTC,CASSLRAGDNEQFF
TRBD1,TRBV15,once,TRBJ1-5,17,TGTGCCACCAGCAGAGAAGGGACAGGAGGCCCCAATCAGCCCCAGCATTTT,CATSREGTGGPNQPQHF
NA,TRBV11-1,NA,TRBJ2-1,13,TGTGCCAGCAGCGTCGCTTCCCGGAATGAGCAGTTCTTC,CASSVASRNEQFF
NA,TRBV19,NA,TRBJ2-7,21,TGTGCCAGTATGGAACCAGGGATGGTCTGGGCTCCCGGGACCCCCCTCTACGAGCAGTACTTC,CASMEPGMVWAPGTPLYEQYF
TRBD2,TRBV11-2,NA,TRBJ2-3,16,TGTGCCAGCAGGCGGACTAGCGGGAGGGCCGTAGATACGCAGTATTTT,CASRRTSGRAVDTQYF
NA,TRBV10-3,NA,TRBJ1-4,16,TGTGCCATCAGTGAGAGGCAGTCGGACTTGAATGAAAAACTGTTTTTT,CAISERQSDLNEKLFF
TRBD1,TRBV10-3,few,TRBJ1-3,13,TGTGCCGTAGGACAGGGCGGTGGAAACACCATATATTTT,CAVGQGGGNTIYF
TRBD1,TRBV6-5,NA,TRBJ1-5,15,TGTGCCAGCAGTTTCCGACAGGGCCCCAATCAGCCCCAGCATTTT,CASSFRQGPNQPQHF
TRBD1,TRBV11-2,NA,TRBJ2-1,17,TGTGCCAGCAGCTTATCGGTAGACAGGGAAAGGGAATATGAGCAGTTCTTC,CASSLSVDREREYEQFF
NA,TRBV2,NA,TRBJ2-1,11,TGTGCCACCTCATCCTACAATGAGCAGTTCTTC,CATSSYNEQFF
TRBD1,TRBV11-2,NA,TRBJ2-3,15,TGTGCCAGCAGCGCCTCGGGACAGCTCACAGATACGCAGTATTTT,CASSASGQLTDTQYF
TRBD2,TRBV6-4,many,TRBJ2-1,14,TGTGCCAGCAGTGAACGGGAGGGCGGCAATGAGCAGTTCTTC,CASSEREGGNEQFF
NA,TRBV28,NA,TRBJ2-7,16,TGTGCCAGCAGCTCTTGGGGCTTACTGAGCTCCTACGAGCAGTACTTC,CASSSWGLLSSYEQYF
NA,TRBV7-3,NA,TRBJ2-4,13,TGTGCCAGCAGCTTATCCCCCGGGGATCAGGAGTACTTC,CASSLSPGDQEYF
NA,TRBV5-1,NA,TRBJ1-2,12,TGCGCCAGCAGCCCGGACAGATATGGCTACACCTTC,CASSPDRYGYTF
TRBD2,TRBV27,NA,TRBJ2-1,15,TGTGCCAGCAGGGGCGGGGTACTAGCGGGAGGTGAGCAGTTCTTC,CASRGGVLAGGEQFF
NA,TRBV5-6,NA,TRBJ2-5,11,TGTGCCAGCAGCTTACAAGAGACCCAGTACTTC,CASSLQETQYF
NA,TRBV4-1,NA,TRBJ2-2,15,TGCGCCAGCAGCCATCAGACAGGGAACACCGGGGAGCTGTTTTTT,CASSHQTGNTGELFF
NA,TRBV5-4,NA,TRBJ1-4,15,TGTGCCAGCAGCTTCGGTGCCGCGGCCGGTGAAAAACTGTTTTTT,CASSFGAAAGEKLFF
NA,TRBV18,few,TRBJ1-1,13,TGTGCCAGCTCAGTCGACGGGAACACTGAAGCTTTCTTT,CASSVDGNTEAFF
NA,TRBV7-3,NA,TRBJ2-1,13,TGTGCCAGCAGCTTCACTGCCTACAATGAGCAGTTCTTC,CASSFTAYNEQFF
NA,TRBV6-5,NA,TRBJ2-3,15,TGTGCCAGCAATTTACTCCGGGGCCTCGAGGATACGCAGTATTTT,CASNLLRGLEDTQYF
TRBD2,TRBV11-1,once,TRBJ2-1,16,TGTGCCAGCAGCTTACTCGGGACTAGCCGACCCAATGAGCAGTTCTTC,CASSLLGTSRPNEQFF
NA,TRBV7-3,NA,TRBJ2-2,15,TGTGCCAGCAGCATCTTTGGGGGCGACACCGGGGAGCTGTTTTTT,CASSIFGGDTGELFF
TRBD2,TRBV5-1,once,TRBJ2-1,17,TGCGCCAGCAGCTTGGATAATAGCGGGAGCTATAGCAATGAGCAGTTCTTC,CASSLDNSGSYSNEQFF
TRBD2,TRBV10-3,NA,TRBJ2-7,13,TGTGCCATCAGTCTAGCGGGGTTCTACGAGCAGTACTTC,CAISLAGFYEQYF
NA,TRBV30,NA,TRBJ2-7,15,TGTGCCTGGAGTGTACGGATAGGGGAAGGGTCCGAGCAGTACTTC,CAWSVRIGEGSEQYF
NA,TRBV10-3,NA,TRBJ2-1,14,TGTGCCACTTCGGAGAGAGGGGAGTACAATGAGCAGTTCTTC,CATSERGEYNEQFF
NA,TRBV28,NA,TRBJ1-1,14,TGTGCCAGCAGTCTCGGGCCGGGGAACACTGAAGCTTTCTTT,CASSLGPGNTEAFF
TRBD2,TRBV9,NA,TRBJ2-5,16,TGTGCCAGCAGCGTAGGACCAGGGAGGGCCGGGGAGACCCAGTACTTC,CASSVGPGRAGETQYF
TRBD1,TRBV28,NA,TRBJ1-4,17,TGTGCCAGCAGTTTAGGGACAGGGCGCGCGGTAGATGAAAAACTGTTTTTT,CASSLGTGRAVDEKLFF
NA,TRBV9,NA,TRBJ2-5,14,TGTGCCAGCAGCGTAACGGAGGGGTCGGAGACCCAGTACTTC,CASSVTEGSETQYF
NA,TRBV7-8,NA,TRBJ2-1,13,TGTGCCAGCAGGTTAGGGGGGGGCAATGAGCAGTTCTTC,CASRLGGGNEQFF
NA,TRBV6-5,few,TRBJ1-2,13,TGTGCCAGCAGCCCAACAGGTTCCTATGGCTACACCTTC,CASSPTGSYGYTF